This is a list of T cell receptor beta chains from one sample in a study of blood T cell repertoires in COVID-19. Assay used: immunoSEQ multiplex PCR; TCRdb lists only in-frame clones, some missing. The data show fewer than 350,000 clones, approximately 90% seen once. Sequenced: peripheral blood. These receptor sequences come from a young woman with COVID-19, enrolled during active disease. CDR3s include the opening cysteine and the closing phenylalanine or tryptophan. D genes are given only for firm matches. Rows give clone size only sometimes, using once, few, many, or a class for an expanded clone.

once,TRBD2,TRBV27,TRBJ2-1,CASLAGGWSSYNEQFF,TGTGCCAGTCTAGCGGGGGGCTGGAGCTCCTACAATGAGCAGTTCTTC
NA,NA,TRBV7-9,TRBJ2-1,CASSLAGAAYSYNEQFF,TGTGCCAGCAGCTTAGCGGGGGCGGCTTACTCCTACAATGAGCAGTTCTTC
NA,TRBD1,TRBV18,TRBJ2-5,CASSLGQGETQYF,TGTGCCAGCTCACTAGGACAGGGGGAGACCCAGTACTTC
NA,NA,TRBV11-3,TRBJ1-1,CASSPGLGPGLSFF,TGTGCCAGCAGCCCGGGGTTGGGTCCGGGATTGTCTTTCTTT
NA,NA,TRBV19,TRBJ1-5,CASSIDAGRNQPQHF,TGTGCCAGTAGTATTGACGCAGGGCGGAATCAGCCCCAGCATTTT
NA,NA,TRBV2,TRBJ1-4,CASSELREKLFF,TGTGCCAGCAGTGAACTGAGGGAAAAACTGTTTTTT
NA,TRBD1,TRBV6-5,TRBJ1-2,CASSYHRLQGVGYTF,TGTGCCAGCAGTTACCATAGATTACAGGGGGTTGGCTACACCTTC
NA,NA,TRBV20-1,TRBJ2-3,CSASWGDGNTQYF,TGCAGTGCCAGTTGGGGGGACGGGAATACGCAGTATTTT
NA,NA,TRBV30,TRBJ2-7,CAWSFTAYEQYF,TGTGCCTGGAGTTTTACGGCCTACGAGCAGTACTTC
NA,TRBD2,TRBV5-1,TRBJ2-1,CASSARTSGGSNEQFF,TGCGCCAGCAGCGCCCGGACTAGCGGGGGTTCCAATGAGCAGTTCTTC
NA,NA,TRBV7-2,TRBJ2-1,CASSLATEQFF,TGTGCCAGCAGCTTAGCGACAGAGCAGTTCTTC
NA,TRBD2,TRBV6-1,TRBJ2-3,CASSESSGGPGDTQYF,TGTGCCAGCAGTGAATCCAGCGGGGGTCCCGGGGATACGCAGTATTTT
NA,NA,TRBV18,TRBJ1-1,CASSRTDSTYTEAFF,TGTGCCAGCTCACGAACGGACAGTACTTACACTGAAGCTTTCTTT
NA,TRBD2,TRBV9,TRBJ2-2,CASSVADVLAGGTGELFF,TGTGCCAGCAGCGTAGCGGACGTCCTAGCGGGGGGGACCGGGGAGCTGTTTTTT
NA,TRBD1,TRBV24-1,TRBJ1-5,CATAGTGNQPQHF,TGTGCCACCGCCGGGACAGGCAATCAGCCCCAGCATTTT
NA,TRBD2,TRBV4-1,TRBJ2-1,CASSQDIQRGANNEQFF,TGCGCCAGCAGCCAAGATATCCAGCGGGGGGCCAACAATGAGCAGTTCTTC
NA,TRBD2,TRBV27,TRBJ2-3,CASSSLLAGLDTQYF,TGTGCCAGCAGTTCCTTACTAGCGGGGTTAGATACGCAGTATTTT
NA,TRBD2,TRBV4-1,TRBJ2-5,CASSHVGRASQETQYF,TGCGCCAGCAGCCACGTGGGGAGGGCTAGCCAAGAGACCCAGTACTTC
NA,TRBD1,TRBV7-9,TRBJ2-3,CASTLKGATDTQYF,TGTGCCAGCACCCTGAAGGGGGCAACAGATACGCAGTATTTT
NA,TRBD2,TRBV10-3,TRBJ2-1,CAISAGAGGLNEQFF,TGTGCCATCAGTGCCGGAGCGGGGGGCCTCAATGAGCAGTTCTTC
NA,NA,TRBV28,TRBJ1-2,CASRRRGSYGYTF,TGTGCCAGCAGACGCAGGGGTTCTTATGGCTACACCTTC
NA,NA,TRBV4-2,TRBJ2-7,CASSQEAGGNSYEQYF,TGTGCCAGCAGCCAAGAGGCCGGGGGTAATTCCTACGAGCAGTACTTC
NA,TRBD2,TRBV28,TRBJ2-5,CASSLISGGSKTQYF,TGTGCCAGCAGTCTCATAAGCGGGGGCTCGAAGACCCAGTACTTC
NA,NA,TRBV7-3,TRBJ1-1,CASSWQGYTEAFF,TGTGCCAGCAGCTGGCAGGGATATACTGAAGCTTTCTTT
NA,TRBD1,TRBV24-1,TRBJ1-2,CATSDPVRQGNHGYTF,TGTGCCACCAGTGATCCCGTCCGACAGGGGAACCATGGCTACACCTTC
NA,TRBD2,TRBV11-2,TRBJ2-3,CASSPRPGTSGAGGTQYF,TGTGCCAGCAGCCCGCGCCCCGGGACTAGCGGGGCTGGCGGTACGCAGTATTTT
NA,TRBD1,TRBV25-1,TRBJ1-6,CASSQTGYNSPLHF,TGTGCCAGCAGCCAGACAGGGTATAATTCACCCCTCCACTTT
NA,NA,TRBV10-3,TRBJ2-3,CAISEEADTQYF,TGTGCCATCAGTGAGGAGGCAGATACGCAGTATTTT
NA,NA,TRBV4-2,TRBJ1-1,CASSQDILTVNTEAFF,TGTGCCAGCAGCCAAGATATACTCACTGTGAACACTGAAGCTTTCTTT
once,TRBD2,TRBV6-5,TRBJ2-3,CASNQLAGSTDTQYF,TGTGCCAGCAACCAACTAGCGGGGAGCACAGATACGCAGTATTTT
NA,NA,TRBV7-8,TRBJ1-2,CASSLVQGGFPSGYTF,TGTGCCAGCAGCTTAGTACAGGGCGGGTTTCCTAGTGGCTACACCTTC
NA,NA,TRBV7-2,TRBJ1-5,CASTTGYNQPQHF,TGTGCCAGCACCACAGGGTACAATCAGCCCCAGCATTTT
NA,NA,TRBV2,TRBJ1-2,CASIGRDYGYTF,TGTGCCAGCATTGGCAGGGACTATGGCTACACCTTC
NA,NA,TRBV27,TRBJ1-5,CASSLGTGPNQPQHF,TGTGCCAGCAGTTTGGGTACAGGTCCCAATCAGCCCCAGCATTTT
NA,NA,TRBV28,TRBJ1-4,CASSKSFANEKLFF,TGTGCCAGCAGCAAGAGTTTTGCTAATGAAAAACTGTTTTTT
NA,NA,TRBV4-1,TRBJ1-5,CASSQQLTRSSNQPQHF,TGCGCCAGCAGCCAACAACTAACCCGGAGTAGCAATCAGCCCCAGCATTTT
NA,TRBD2,TRBV3-1/TRBV3-2,TRBJ2-5,CASSLRLAGGQETQYF,TGTGCCAGCAGCCTCCGACTAGCGGGGGGGCAGGAGACCCAGTACTTC
NA,TRBD1,TRBV5-4,TRBJ1-1,CASSIGTGGTEAFF,TGTGCCAGCAGCATCGGGACAGGGGGCACTGAAGCTTTCTTT
NA,NA,TRBV29-1,TRBJ1-1,CSVESQKNTEAFF,TGCAGCGTTGAATCACAAAAGAACACTGAAGCTTTCTTT
few,TRBD1,TRBV9,TRBJ2-3,CASSVEDRAADTQYF,TGTGCCAGCAGCGTAGAGGACAGGGCGGCGGATACGCAGTATTTT
NA,TRBD1,TRBV7-9,TRBJ2-2,CASSYRTGVFVDTGELFF,TGTGCCAGCAGCTACCGGACAGGGGTTTTTGTAGACACCGGGGAGCTGTTTTTT
NA,TRBD1,TRBV20-1,TRBJ1-1,CSAQGAGEAFF,TGCAGTGCTCAGGGGGCTGGTGAAGCTTTCTTT
NA,NA,TRBV18,TRBJ1-6,CASSPGGDNSPLHF,TGTGCCAGCTCACCAGGGGGGGATAATTCACCCCTCCACTTT
NA,NA,TRBV10-1,TRBJ1-4,CTSSEGAGESSKLFF,TGCACCAGCAGTGAAGGTGCAGGGGAATCTTCAAAACTGTTTTTT
NA,TRBD1,TRBV19,TRBJ1-3,CASADRTSGNTIYF,TGTGCCAGCGCGGACAGGACCTCTGGAAACACCATATATTTT
NA,TRBD1,TRBV4-1,TRBJ1-1,CASSPRETGVNTEAFF,TGCGCCAGCAGCCCCAGGGAGACAGGGGTAAACACTGAAGCTTTCTTT
NA,NA,TRBV7-9,TRBJ2-2,CASSVGGVGELFF,TGTGCCAGCAGCGTGGGGGGTGTCGGGGAGCTGTTTTTT
NA,TRBD1,TRBV6-2/TRBV6-3,TRBJ2-5,CASSYSRDSPQETQYF,TGTGCCAGCAGTTACTCCCGGGACAGCCCCCAAGAGACCCAGTACTTC
NA,NA,TRBV4-1,TRBJ2-7,CASSQVFRSYEQYF,TGCGCCAGCAGCCAAGTGTTCCGCTCCTACGAGCAGTACTTC
NA,NA,TRBV18,TRBJ1-1,CASSPIGSTEAFF,TGTGCCAGCTCACCAATCGGTTCCACTGAAGCTTTCTTT
NA,NA,TRBV6-5,TRBJ2-7,CATLKGYEQYF,TGTGCCACCCTAAAGGGGTACGAGCAGTACTTC
few,TRBD1,TRBV7-2,TRBJ1-2,CASSSRTGENYGYTF,TGTGCCAGCAGCTCAAGGACAGGGGAGAACTATGGCTACACCTTC
once,TRBD1,TRBV5-1,TRBJ1-4,CASSLSDRDYEKLFF,TGCGCCAGCAGCCTCTCGGACAGGGATTATGAAAAACTGTTTTTT